One and the same sample provided the 18 T cell receptor beta chains below, sequenced in a study of lymphopenia after photon versus proton radiotherapy. Clones were sequenced by immunoSEQ multiplex PCR, and TCRdb holds only the in-frame ones, with some missing. The sample carries tens of thousands of clones, approximately 83% recorded once. The sequencing used peripheral blood, collected from a patient treated with photon-based radiotherapy. These receptors were collected from a man aged 35-49 years with gastric cancer.

The chain uses TRBV4-3 and TRBJ2-4; D is possibly TRBD2 (6 bases). The V gene's germline CDR1 is LGHNA and CDR2 YSLEER. The CDR3 consists of 16 residues. V lost 0 bases and J lost 11, with 20 bases in between. The CDR3 coding sequence is TGCGCCAGCAGCCAAGAAGGTGGGGACCTCTGGGAGGTTCAGTACTTC. It codes for CASSQEGGDLWEVQYF.

The V and J genes are TRBV6-5 and TRBJ1-5; 7 positions match TRBD1. Germline-derived CDR1 and CDR2 are MNHEY and SVGAGI. The J segment lost 6 bases and the V segment lost 6 bases, leaving 8 bases of the junction unmatched. The CDR3 consists of 14 residues. For the CDR3, the DNA is TGTGCCAGCAGAAGGGGGCTAGGCGGTCAGCCCCAGCATTTT. This gives the protein CASRRGLGGQPQHF.

This clone was counted once. The chain links TRBV29-1 to TRBJ2-3; D is possibly TRBD2 (6 bases). Germline-derived CDR1 and CDR2 are SQVTM and ANQGSEA. The V gene lost 3 bases and the J gene lost 5 bases, with 18 bases spanning the gap. The CDR3 sequence is 15 residues long. CDR3 DNA: TGCAGCGTTGAGGCCGCGACTAGTATCGTAGATACGCAGTATTTT. Its protein product is CSVEAATSIVDTQYF.

As for this clone: Its ends do not fully match the called genes, so a read error is possible. This chain joins TRBV7-7 and TRBJ2-2; TRBD1 matches at 9 bases. Germline V gives CDR1 SSHAT, CDR2 FNYEAQ (reference sequence). The CDR3 is 15 amino acids. The CDR3 protein is CASSPGQGNTGELFF. CDR3 bases: TGTGCTAGCAGCCCGGGACAGGGGAACACCGGGGAGCTGTTTTTT.

V and J are TRBV19 and TRBJ1-1; D remains ambiguous. Trimming removed 3 bases at V and 0 bases at J, with 8 bases between. This CDR3 has 14 amino acids. Germline assignment: CDR1 LNHDA and CDR2 SQIVND (reference sequence). This CDR3 is CASSIGSLNTEAFF. Written as DNA, the CDR3 is TGTGCCAGTAGTATTGGTTCCCTGAACACTGAAGCTTTCTTT.

In its sample, this clone is medium-sized. This chain uses TRBV7-9 with TRBJ1-4, with 9 bases that match TRBD1. V was clipped by 4 bases and J by 8 bases; unmatched bases: 11. Germline lookup yields CDR1 SEHNR and CDR2 FQNEAQ (reference sequence). This CDR3 is built from 16 residues. CDR3 DNA sequence: TGTGCCAGCAGCTCTCCAAAACAGGGGGCGAAAGAAAAACTGTTTTTT. Its translation is CASSSPKQGAKEKLFF.

In this sample, this clone turned up a few times. This sequence joins TRBV10-3 and TRBJ1-4; 7 bases align to TRBD1. The CDR3 is made up of 14 amino acids. CDR1 ENHRY and CDR2 SYGVKD come from the germline V gene. The V gene end was trimmed by 5 bases and the J gene end by 2 bases; junction bases not matched to a gene: 2. The CDR3 nucleotides read TGTGCCATCAGTAAGACAGGGACTAATGAAAAACTGTTTTTT. Protein product: CAISKTGTNEKLFF.

The chain uses TRBV5-1 and TRBJ2-5, with 12 bases aligning to TRBD2. Germline V gene lookup returns CDR1 SGHRS and CDR2 YFSETQ. The CDR3 has 15 residues. The V gene end was trimmed by 4 bases and the J gene end by 5 bases; junction bases not matched to a gene: 6. CDR3 nucleotides: TGCGCCAGCAGCACTAGCGGGGGGCCCGGGGAGACCCAGTACTTC. It is translated as CASSTSGGPGETQYF.

The gene calls are TRBV6-4 and TRBJ2-3, with TRBD2 matching 10 bases. This CDR3 contains 15 residues. V dropped 4 bases and J dropped 2; count of bases not matched to a gene: 3. Germline V CDR1 and CDR2: MRHNA, SNTAGT. This CDR3 is CASSASGGATDTQYF. The DNA of the CDR3 is TGTGCCAGCAGTGCCAGCGGGGGGGCCACAGATACGCAGTATTTT.

This chain links TRBV5-1 with TRBJ2-6; D unresolved. Per the germline V gene, CDR1 is SGHRS and CDR2 is YFSETQ. V lost 5 bases and J 3 bases, leaving 9 bases between the germline ends. This CDR3 region has 14 residues. CDR3 region: CASRAGSGANVLTF. The CDR3 nucleotides are TGCGCCAGCAGGGCAGGTAGTGGGGCCAACGTCCTGACTTTC.

The V call is TRBV7-2, the J call TRBJ1-6; 7 nucleotides line up with TRBD1. The germline CDR1 and CDR2 sequences are SGHTA and FQGNSA. V lost 3 bases to trimming and J lost 14 bases; unmatched junction nucleotides: 13. This CDR3 is 15 amino acids long. As DNA, the CDR3 is TGTGCCAGCAGCTTGAAGACAGGGTCCCTTCAGGCCCTCCACTTT. Amino acids: CASSLKTGSLQALHF.

The chain is built from TRBV11-1 and TRBJ2-5; D may be TRBD2 (5 bases). Germline V CDR1 and CDR2: SGHAT, FQDESV (reference sequence). The CDR3 spans 15 residues. V was cut by 2 bases and J by 4 bases, with 14 bases left in between. In DNA, the CDR3 is TGTGCCAGCAGCTTACGCGCTAGCTCAGCAGAGACCCAGTACTTC. This encodes CASSLRASSAETQYF.

The chain links TRBV2 to TRBJ2-7, with D perhaps matching TRBD1 (6 bases). CDR3 length equals 14 residues. The V and J ends lost 6 bases and 4 bases respectively, with 16 bases between them. Per germline, CDR1 SNHLY and CDR2 FYNNEI. DNA for the CDR3: TGTGCCAGCAGCGGACAGCCATCCTCATACGAGCAGTACTTC. This translates into CASSGQPSSYEQYF. The variable domain in full, completed from reference TRBV2 and TRBJ2-7, reads EPEVTQTPSHQVTQMGQEVILRCVPISNHLYFYWYRQILGQKVEFLVSFYNNEISEKSEIFDDQFSVERPDGSNFTLKIRSTKLEDSAMYFCASSGQPSSYEQYFGPGTRLTVT.

V is TRBV9 and J is TRBJ1-1; D ambiguous. Trimming left V 3 bases short and J 5 bases short, with 8 bases between. The CDR3 contains 12 residues. In germline, CDR1 is SGDLS, CDR2 YYNGEE. This CDR3 is CASSAEGTEAFF. CDR3 sequence (DNA): TGTGCCAGCAGCGCCGAGGGAACTGAAGCTTTCTTT.

This clone was seen a single time. The chain carries TRBV29-1 and TRBJ2-7; 12 bases are a match to TRBD1. V lost 4 bases, J lost 5 bases, and 9 bases stayed unmatched. Germline V CDR1 and CDR2: SQVTM, ANQGSEA. The CDR3 is 15 residues long. The CDR3 here is CSVVPPGQGANEQYF. CDR3 DNA sequence: TGCAGCGTTGTGCCTCCGGGACAGGGGGCCAACGAGCAGTACTTC.

This rearrangement joins TRBV9 to TRBJ1-1; TRBD1 might be the D (6 bases). Germline lookup yields CDR1 SGDLS and CDR2 YYNGEE. The CDR3 is 14 residues long. V was trimmed by 3 bases and J by 6 bases, leaving 15 bases between them. CDR3 loop: CASSEGATGPEAFF. In DNA, the CDR3 is TGTGCCAGCAGCGAGGGAGCGACAGGCCCTGAAGCTTTCTTT.

This chain uses TRBV9 with TRBJ2-7, with D perhaps matching TRBD1 (6 bases). Germline values: CDR1 SGDLS, CDR2 YYNGEE. V shed 3 bases and J shed 5 bases, with 18 bases lying between them. CDR3 length: 15 amino acids. DNA of the CDR3: TGTGCCAGCAGCGCCGAGCTCAGGGGTGGCGACGAGCAGTACTTC. Its translation: CASSAELRGGDEQYF.

The CDR3: CASSLMVGTGVGETQYF. CDR3 in DNA: TGTGCCAGCAGCTTAATGGTCGGGACAGGGGTCGGGGAGACCCAGTACTTC. V gene TRBV7-9 combines with J gene TRBJ2-5; the match to TRBD1 covers 10 bases. Germline-derived CDR1 and CDR2 are SEHNR and FQNEAQ (reference sequence). V dropped 2 bases and J dropped 5; count of bases not matched to a gene: 11. CDR3 size: 17 residues.